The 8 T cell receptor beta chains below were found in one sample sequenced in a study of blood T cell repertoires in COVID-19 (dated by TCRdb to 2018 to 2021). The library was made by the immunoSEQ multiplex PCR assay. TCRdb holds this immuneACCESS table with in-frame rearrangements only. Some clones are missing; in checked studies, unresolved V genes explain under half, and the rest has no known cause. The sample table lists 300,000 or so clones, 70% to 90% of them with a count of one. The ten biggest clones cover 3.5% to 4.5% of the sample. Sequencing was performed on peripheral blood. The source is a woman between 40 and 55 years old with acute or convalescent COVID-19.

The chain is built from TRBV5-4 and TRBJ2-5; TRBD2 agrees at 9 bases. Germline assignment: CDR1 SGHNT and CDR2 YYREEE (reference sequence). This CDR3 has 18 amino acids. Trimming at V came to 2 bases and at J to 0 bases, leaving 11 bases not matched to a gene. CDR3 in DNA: TGTGCCAGCAGCTTTCGCGTTAGCGGGGGCCCGTACCAAGAGACCCAGTACTTC. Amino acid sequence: CASSFRVSGGPYQETQYF. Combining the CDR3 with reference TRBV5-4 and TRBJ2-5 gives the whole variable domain ETGVTQSPTHLIKTRGQQVTLRCSSQSGHNTVSWYQQALGQGPQFIFQYYREEENGRGNFPPRFSGLQFPNYSSELNVNALELDDSALYLCASSFRVSGGPYQETQYFGPGTRLLVL.

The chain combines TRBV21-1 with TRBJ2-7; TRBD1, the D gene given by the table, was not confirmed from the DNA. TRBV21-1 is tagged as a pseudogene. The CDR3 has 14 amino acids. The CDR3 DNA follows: TGTGCCAGCAGCAAAGTAAAAGGGGGTCGCGAGCAGTACGTC. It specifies CASSKVKGGREQYV.

The CDR3 sequence is CASSSLVGDGNQPQHF. The CDR3 DNA reads as TGTGCCAGCAGTTCCTTGGTAGGGGATGGGAATCAGCCCCAGCATTTT. The rearrangement joins TRBV27 to TRBJ1-5; D perhaps matches TRBD1 (5 bases). Germline V gene sequence: CDR1 MNHEY, CDR2 SMNVEV (reference sequence). V dropped 4 bases and J dropped 4 bases, with 17 bases sitting between them. This CDR3 contains 16 residues.

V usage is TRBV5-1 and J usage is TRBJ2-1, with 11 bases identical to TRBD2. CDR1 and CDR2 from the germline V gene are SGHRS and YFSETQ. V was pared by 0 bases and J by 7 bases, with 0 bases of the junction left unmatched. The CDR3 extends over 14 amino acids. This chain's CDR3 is CASSLGLAGNEQFF. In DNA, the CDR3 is TGCGCCAGCAGCTTGGGACTAGCGGGGAATGAGCAGTTCTTC.

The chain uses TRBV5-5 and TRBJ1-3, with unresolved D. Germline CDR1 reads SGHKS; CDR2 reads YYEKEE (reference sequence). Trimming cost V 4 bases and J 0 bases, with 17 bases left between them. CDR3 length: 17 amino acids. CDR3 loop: CASSRQTPSPSGNTIYF. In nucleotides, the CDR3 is TGTGCCAGCAGCCGCCAAACTCCGAGCCCCTCTGGAAACACCATATATTTT.

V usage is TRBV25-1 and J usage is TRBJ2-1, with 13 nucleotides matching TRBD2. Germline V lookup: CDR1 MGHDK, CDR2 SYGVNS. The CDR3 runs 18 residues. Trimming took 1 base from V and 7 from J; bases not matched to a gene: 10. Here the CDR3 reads CASSEWFPTSGGDNEQFF. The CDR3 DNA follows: TGTGCCAGCAGTGAATGGTTCCCAACTAGCGGGGGGGATAATGAGCAGTTCTTC. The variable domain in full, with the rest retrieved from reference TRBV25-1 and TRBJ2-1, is EADIYQTPRYLVIGTGKKITLECSQTMGHDKMYWYQQDPGMELHLIHYSYGVNSTEKGDLSSESTVSRIRTEHFPLTLESARPSHTSQYLCASSEWFPTSGGDNEQFFGPGTRLTVL.

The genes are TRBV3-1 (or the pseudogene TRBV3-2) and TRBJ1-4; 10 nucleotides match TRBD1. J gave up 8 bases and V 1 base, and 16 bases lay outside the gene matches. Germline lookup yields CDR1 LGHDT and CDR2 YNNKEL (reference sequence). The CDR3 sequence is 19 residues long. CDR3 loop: CASSQVPPHRTGGREKLFF. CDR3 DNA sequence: TGTGCCAGCAGCCAAGTTCCCCCCCACCGGACAGGGGGAAGGGAAAAACTGTTTTTT.

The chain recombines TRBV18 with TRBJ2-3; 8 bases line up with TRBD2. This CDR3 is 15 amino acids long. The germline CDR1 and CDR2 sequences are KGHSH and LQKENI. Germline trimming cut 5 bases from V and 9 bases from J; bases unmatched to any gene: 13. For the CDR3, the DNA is TGTGCCAGCTCATCGGAGAGCGGGGGCCGGGTGACGCAGTATTTT. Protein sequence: CASSSESGGRVTQYF.